A selection of T cell receptor beta chains follows, all from one sample in a study of T cell responses to AZD1222 COVID-19 vaccine. Only in-frame clones appear in the TCRdb table, and some are missing; sequencing was by immunoSEQ multiplex PCR. Of around 100,000 clones listed, approximately 88% are singletons. The sequences come from peripheral blood, collected on day 0 of AZD1222 vaccination. The receptors derive from an adult in good health. Both conserved end residues are part of each CDR3. D genes are given only for firm matches. Clone size is stated in some rows and not others, as once, few, many or a class when expanded.

- | - | TRBJ2-1 | TRBV19 | TGTGCCAGCCGAATAGGGACGGGCCAAAGCTCCTACAATGAGCAGTTCTTC | CASRIGTGQSSYNEQFF
- | once | TRBJ2-3 | TRBV9 | TGTGCCAGCTCGGCGGGTTTTGATACGCAGTATTTT | CASSAGFDTQYF
- | - | TRBJ1-2 | TRBV21-1 | TGTGCCAGCAGCACGGGACAGCGCTATGGCTACACCTTC | CASSTGQRYGYTF
TRBD2 | - | TRBJ2-1 | TRBV27 | TGTGCCAGCAGTTTTGGCGTAGCTAGCGGGATAAATGAGCAGTTCTTC | CASSFGVASGINEQFF
- | - | TRBJ2-2 | TRBV12-3/TRBV12-4 | TGTGCCAGCAGTTTGGCCGACACCGGGGAGCTGTTTTTT | CASSLADTGELFF
TRBD1 | - | TRBJ1-4 | TRBV27 | TGTGCCAGCAGTAAACAGGGGGCATGGGAAAAACTGTTTTTT | CASSKQGAWEKLFF
- | once | TRBJ1-1 | TRBV10-3 | TGTGCCATCAGCCCATCTGGGGGGCTGAACACTGAAGCTTTCTTT | CAISPSGGLNTEAFF
- | - | TRBJ1-1 | TRBV18 | TGTGCCAGCTCACCATCGAACACTGAAGCTTTCTTT | CASSPSNTEAFF
- | few | TRBJ2-7 | TRBV5-4 | TGTGCCAGCAGCGCCGATGGGGGCTCCTACGAGCAGTACTTC | CASSADGGSYEQYF
- | - | TRBJ1-1 | TRBV7-9 | TGTGCCAGCAGTAGTACAGGGCAGTTGCCTGAAGCTTTCTTT | CASSSTGQLPEAFF
- | once | TRBJ2-1 | TRBV4-1 | TGCGCCAGCAGCCAAGAAGGGGTTCGAGGGAATGAGCAGTTCTTC | CASSQEGVRGNEQFF
TRBD1 | - | TRBJ1-2 | TRBV9 | TGTGCCAGCAGCGTAGACAGGGGGAACTATGGCTACACCTTC | CASSVDRGNYGYTF
TRBD1 | few | TRBJ2-5 | TRBV27 | TGTGCCAGCAGTCCGGGACAGGCGCAAGAGACCCAGTACTTC | CASSPGQAQETQYF
TRBD1 | - | TRBJ1-1 | TRBV4-1 | TGCGCCAGCAGCCTGGGGACAGGGCGAACTGAAGCTTTCTTT | CASSLGTGRTEAFF
- | - | TRBJ1-2 | TRBV6-5 | TGTGCCAGCGCTCGGAACTATGGCTACACCTTC | CASARNYGYTF
- | - | TRBJ2-7 | TRBV19 | TGTGCCAGTAGTATAGACAGCTCCTACGAGCAGTACTTC | CASSIDSSYEQYF
- | - | TRBJ1-5 | TRBV12-3/TRBV12-4 | TGTGCCAGCAGTTCCGGGGATCAGCCCCAGCATTTT | CASSSGDQPQHF
TRBD1 | - | TRBJ2-7 | TRBV30 | TGTGCCTGCTCGACAGGGGGACCCTACGAGCAGTACTTC | CACSTGGPYEQYF
- | once | TRBJ1-3 | TRBV6-5 | TGTGCCAGCAGTCAAAGACAGGACTCTGGAAACACCATATATTTT | CASSQRQDSGNTIYF
- | - | TRBJ1-2 | TRBV6-6 | TGTGCCAGCAGTCCCCAATTCGAAAGGACGGTGCTAGGGGCTAACTATGGCTACACCTTC | CASSPQFERTVLGANYGYTF
- | - | TRBJ2-7 | TRBV6-5 | TGTGCCAGCAGCACAGGTTACGAGCAGTACTTC | CASSTGYEQYF
- | - | TRBJ1-6 | TRBV9 | TGTGCCAGCAGCGTAGAAGTTCAGGGTTCACCCCTCCACTTT | CASSVEVQGSPLHF